Each of the 23 T cell receptor beta chains below was sequenced from the same sample in a study of radiotherapy plus CTLA-4 blockade in lung cancer. The table came from immunoSEQ multiplex PCR; TCRdb's copy has only in-frame clones and leaves some out. The table lists roughly 71,000 clones, roughly 80% of them singletons. The input for sequencing was peripheral blood, taken from a patient treated with radiotherapy plus ipilimumab. These receptors originate from a human donor with non-small cell lung cancer who had a complete response to radiotherapy plus ipilimumab.

The chain links TRBV19 to TRBJ2-1; no reliable D call. CDR3 length equals 16 residues. Germline loops: CDR1 LNHDA, CDR2 SQIVND (reference sequence). V lost 5 bases to trimming and J lost 6 bases, with 20 bases between them. As DNA, the CDR3 is TGTGCCAGTAGTCCTTGGACGGGTGTGGGGATCAATGAGCAGTTCTTC. Translating gives CASSPWTGVGINEQFF.

V usage is TRBV11-2 and J usage is TRBJ2-1; 12 nucleotides agree with TRBD2. The germline V gene has CDR1 SGHAT and CDR2 FQNNGV. Trimming cost V 0 bases and J 9 bases; bases outside gene matches: 3. This CDR3 is 15 amino acids long. The CDR3 DNA sequence: TGTGCCAGCAGCTTAGATATACTAGCGGGAGGTGAGCAGTTCTTC. It is translated as CASSLDILAGGEQFF.

This clone was counted only a few times. The V call is TRBV7-9, the J call TRBJ1-4; no reliable D call. Trimming stripped 3 bases from V and 0 bases from J, with 8 bases between. The germline gives CDR1 SEHNR, CDR2 FQNEAQ (reference sequence). The CDR3 consists of 15 residues. The CDR3 reads CASSFQHPTNEKLFF. In DNA form, the CDR3 reads TGTGCCAGCAGCTTCCAACACCCAACTAATGAAAAACTGTTTTTT.

The chain uses TRBV10-3 and TRBJ2-7, with 15 bases that match TRBD2. Trimming took 10 bases from V and 7 from J; bases not matched to a gene: 17. This CDR3 is 17 amino acids long. CDR1 and CDR2 (germline): ENHRY, SYGVKD. This CDR3 reads CASRPRGAGLAGGEQYF. The CDR3 DNA reads as TGTGCCAGCAGGCCACGAGGGGCGGGACTAGCGGGGGGAGAGCAGTACTTC.

The chain employs TRBV20-1 and TRBJ2-7; D uncertain. V gave up 0 bases and J gave up 2 bases, with 2 bases separating them. Germline loops: CDR1 DFQATT, CDR2 SNEGSKA (reference sequence). This CDR3 is 11 amino acids long. Here the CDR3 DNA reads TGCAGTGCTAGAGACGCCTACGAGCAGTACGTC. Encoded protein: CSARDAYEQYV.

The chain joins TRBV5-1 to TRBJ2-5; a possible D gene is TRBD2 (5 bases). Judging by the DNA end, TRBJ2-7 fits better; the J call may be wrong. Germline CDR1 reads SGHRS; CDR2 reads YFSETQ. This CDR3 comprises 12 residues. The CDR3 DNA follows: TGCGCCAGCAGCTTGGGAGGGCCCGAGCAGTACTTC. This sequence encodes CASSLGGPEQYF.

The chain couples TRBV12-5 to TRBJ2-5; D not certain. This CDR3 has 15 amino acids. The V end lost 0 bases, the J end lost 2 bases, and 10 bases lay between the germline ends. Germline CDR1 LGHNT, CDR2 FRNRAP. For the CDR3, the DNA is TGTGCTAGTGGTTTGGTATGGGCAGGTCAAGAGACCCAGTACTTC. The encoded protein is CASGLVWAGQETQYF.

This clone was detected only a few times. This chain uses TRBV28 with TRBJ2-7; a possible D gene is TRBD2 (6 bases). The germline V gene has CDR1 MDHEN and CDR2 SYDVKM. The CDR3 sequence is 13 residues long. The V gene lost 10 bases and the J gene lost 4 bases, with 17 bases spanning the gap. The CDR3 nucleotides read TGTGCCACCGCAGCGGGTAGCGAGTACGAGCAGTACGTC. The encoded protein is CATAAGSEYEQYV.

V usage is TRBV29-1 and J usage is TRBJ2-1; D is undetermined. Germline CDR1 and CDR2: SQVTM and ANQGSEA. V lost 1 base and J lost 9, with 19 bases in between. The CDR3 is made up of 15 amino acids. CDR3 region: CSVEVAPTVGAEQFF. The CDR3 bases are TGCAGCGTTGAAGTCGCGCCTACCGTCGGTGCTGAGCAGTTCTTC.

J is TRBJ1-1 and V is TRBV5-1, with unresolved D. Trimming stripped 4 bases from V and 5 bases from J, with 15 bases between. Per germline, CDR1 SGHRS and CDR2 YFSETQ. CDR3 length: 14 amino acids. Written as DNA, the CDR3 is TGCGCCAGCAGCCCGGGGAAGGGTGGGACTGAAGCTTTCTTT. Residues: CASSPGKGGTEAFF.

The rearrangement links TRBV2 to TRBJ2-7; D may correspond to TRBD1 or TRBD2 (5 bases each). The CDR3 is made up of 13 amino acids. CDR1 SNHLY and CDR2 FYNNEI come from the germline V gene. Trimming took off 6 bases at V and 2 bases at J, with 11 bases between the two ends. The CDR3 loop reads CASRVRGPYEQYV. In nucleotides, the CDR3 is TGTGCCAGCAGAGTTAGGGGACCCTACGAGCAGTACGTC.

The chain couples TRBV30 to TRBJ2-1; 7 positions agree with TRBD1. Germline V gives CDR1 GTSNPN, CDR2 SVGIG (reference sequence). V shed 2 bases, J shed 8 bases, and the junction held 3 bases outside the gene matches. CDR3 length: 12 residues. The CDR3: CAWSTGAHEQFF. CDR3 nucleotides: TGTGCCTGGAGTACAGGGGCCCATGAGCAGTTCTTC.

The V call is TRBV7-3, the J call TRBJ2-1, with TRBD2 matching 15 bases. V lost 5 bases and J lost 0; bases outside the gene matches: 2. Germline V CDR1 and CDR2: SGHTA, FQGTGA. The CDR3 length is 17 residues. The CDR3 DNA is TGTGCCAGCAGCGGGACTAGCGGGGGGAACTCCTACAATGAGCAGTTCTTC. Translated, it gives CASSGTSGGNSYNEQFF.

V and J are TRBV5-6 and TRBJ1-5; D is possibly TRBD1 (5 bases). V shed 4 bases and J shed 5 bases, with 10 bases lying between them. CDR1 and CDR2 from the germline V gene are SGHDT and YYEEEE. The CDR3 loop spans 13 amino acids. The CDR3 nucleotides read TGTGCCAGCAGCGTTCAGGGATATCAGCCCCAGCATTTT. The encoded protein is CASSVQGYQPQHF.

This clone was recorded only once. J is TRBJ1-4 and V is TRBV11-2; 8 bases map to TRBD1. CDR3 length equals 15 residues. Looked up from germline, CDR1 is SGHAT and CDR2 is FQNNGV. The V gene end was trimmed by 5 bases and the J gene end by 7 bases; junction bases not matched to a gene: 9. This chain's CDR3 is CASSAPADRGEKLFF. The CDR3 DNA follows: TGTGCCAGCAGCGCCCCCGCCGACAGGGGTGAAAAACTGTTTTTT.

The chain carries TRBV9 and TRBJ1-5; 7 bases match TRBD1. Germline V lookup: CDR1 SGDLS, CDR2 YYNGEE. Trimming cost V 3 bases and J 3 bases; bases outside gene matches: 6. The CDR3 covers 15 residues. The CDR3 sequence is CASSAGGSFNQPQHF. The CDR3 coding sequence is TGTGCCAGCAGCGCAGGGGGGAGTTTCAATCAGCCCCAGCATTTT.

V gene TRBV10-1 combines with J gene TRBJ1-1; weak D call: TRBD1 (6 bases). CDR3 size: 17 residues. V lost 2 bases, J lost 1 base, and 17 bases lay in between. Germline CDR1 WNHNN, CDR2 SYGVQD (reference sequence). CDR3 amino acids: CASSEGEKNRANTEAFF. The CDR3 DNA is TGCGCCAGCAGTGAGGGGGAAAAAAACAGGGCGAACACTGAAGCTTTCTTT.

This clone has a single count. This sequence joins TRBV6-1 and TRBJ1-1; 10 bases map to TRBD1. Unmatched junction bases numbered 11, after V lost 4 bases and J lost 3 bases. This CDR3 is built from 17 residues. CDR1 MNHNS and CDR2 SASEGT come from the germline V gene. CDR3 nucleotide sequence: TGTGCCAGCAGTGTGGGGACAGGGGCGGCGCGATACACTGAAGCTTTCTTT. Translated: CASSVGTGAARYTEAFF.

This chain links TRBV9 with TRBJ2-5, with 7 bases lining up with TRBD2. This CDR3 has 14 amino acids. With 0 bases clipped from V and 4 bases from J, the junction kept 3 bases outside the gene matches. Germline lookup yields CDR1 SGDLS and CDR2 YYNGEE. CDR3 in DNA: TGTGCCAGCAGCGTAGCTACGGGAGGAGAGACCCAGTACTTC. It encodes CASSVATGGETQYF. The whole variable domain, remainder taken from reference TRBV9 and TRBJ2-5, is DSGVTQTPKHLITATGQRVTLRCSPRSGDLSVYWYQQSLDQGLQFLIQYYNGEERAKGNILERFSAQQFPDLHSELNLSSLELGDSALYFCASSVATGGETQYFGPGTRLLVL.

The V and J genes are TRBV9 and TRBJ1-1; the D gene is possibly TRBD1 (6 bases). Per germline, CDR1 SGDLS and CDR2 YYNGEE. The CDR3 runs to 16 residues. Trimming pared 0 bases from V and 5 bases from J, leaving 17 bases between. CDR3 region: CASSVGASWGATEAFF. In DNA, the CDR3 is TGTGCCAGCAGCGTAGGAGCGAGTTGGGGGGCGACTGAAGCTTTCTTT.

The rearrangement joins TRBV28 to TRBJ1-2; D perhaps matches TRBD1 (5 bases). There are 12 residues in the CDR3. Germline CDR1 reads MDHEN; CDR2 reads SYDVKM. Between the trimmed V and J ends, which lost 5 bases and 6 bases, there was a span of 10 bases. The chain's CDR3 is CASSGANNGYTF. CDR3 nucleotides: TGTGCCAGCAGTGGGGCGAACAATGGCTACACCTTC.

The rearrangement uses TRBV30 and TRBJ1-1; D is undetermined. CDR1 GTSNPN and CDR2 SVGIG come from the germline V gene (reference sequence). This CDR3 is 19 amino acids long. Trimming stripped 2 bases from V and 0 bases from J, with 25 bases between. CDR3 bases: TGTGCCTGGAGTCCCACCACTCTCTCTCGACGAGGAATGAACACTGAAGCTTTCTTT. Amino acids: CAWSPTTLSRRGMNTEAFF.

The chain links TRBV6-5 to TRBJ2-1, with TRBD1 matching 10 bases. J was trimmed by 2 bases and V by 6 bases; bases with no gene match: 4. CDR1 is MNHEY and CDR2 is SVGAGI in the germline V gene. The CDR3 is 15 residues long. The CDR3 nucleotides read TGTGCCAGCAGCTACGGGACAGGGGCCTACAATGAGCAGTTCTTC. The encoded protein is CASSYGTGAYNEQFF.